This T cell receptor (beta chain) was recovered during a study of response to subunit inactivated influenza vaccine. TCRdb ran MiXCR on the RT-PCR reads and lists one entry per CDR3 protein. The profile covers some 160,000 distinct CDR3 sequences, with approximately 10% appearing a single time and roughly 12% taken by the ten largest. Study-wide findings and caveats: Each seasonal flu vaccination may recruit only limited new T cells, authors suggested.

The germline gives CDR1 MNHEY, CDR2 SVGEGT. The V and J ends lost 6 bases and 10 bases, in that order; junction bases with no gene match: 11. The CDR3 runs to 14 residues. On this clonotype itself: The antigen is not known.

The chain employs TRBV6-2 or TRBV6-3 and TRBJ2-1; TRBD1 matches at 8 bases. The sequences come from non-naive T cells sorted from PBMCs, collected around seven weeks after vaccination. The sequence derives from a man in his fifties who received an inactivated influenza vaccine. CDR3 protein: CASSKLDRGVEQFF. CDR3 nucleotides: TGTGCCAGCAGCAAATTAGACAGGGGTGTGGAGCAGTTCTTC.